A selection of T cell receptor beta chains follows, all from one sample in a study of monozygotic twins with inflammatory bowel disease. After re-calling the 5' RACE reads, TCRdb lists one entry per CDR3 protein, DNA absent. This listing includes 150,000 to 200,000 distinct CDR3 sequences. The sample taken for sequencing was blood. The receptors stem from a human donor with ulcerative colitis or Crohn's disease, or a healthy co-twin of an affected twin (not recorded which). The CDR3 runs from the conserved cysteine through the conserved F or W. Each record gives: V gene, J gene, CDR3 protein.

V: TRBV7-2
J: TRBJ1-5
CDR3: CASSLESNSNQPQHF

V: TRBV5-1
J: TRBJ1-6
CDR3: CASSLERHKIPLHF

V: TRBV6-2/TRBV6-3
J: TRBJ2-2
CDR3: CASVLTGVPGELFF

V: TRBV19
J: TRBJ2-2
CDR3: CASSKVNTGELFF

V: TRBV7-3
J: TRBJ1-6
CDR3: CASSLMAGTNSPLHF

V: TRBV6-1
J: TRBJ2-5
CDR3: CASRIGRGAETQYF

V: TRBV12-3/TRBV12-4
J: TRBJ1-1
CDR3: CASGHPGQNTEAFF

V: TRBV5-6
J: TRBJ2-5
CDR3: CASSSRDTYQETQYF

V: TRBV20-1
J: TRBJ1-3
CDR3: CSARGRIGNTIYF

V: TRBV2
J: TRBJ2-7
CDR3: CASSEAYEQYF

V: TRBV20-1
J: TRBJ1-5
CDR3: CSASGGGADNQPQHF

V: TRBV6-2/TRBV6-3
J: TRBJ1-5
CDR3: CASSLAQGIRQPQHF

V: TRBV4-2
J: TRBJ2-1
CDR3: CASSQSTGGHNEQFF

V: TRBV9
J: TRBJ2-1
CDR3: CASSVISQYGVEQFF

V: TRBV6-5
J: TRBJ2-1
CDR3: CASSYGGGTSGRSEQFF

V: TRBV5-1
J: TRBJ2-7
CDR3: CASSLEFGYEQYF

V: TRBV3-1
J: TRBJ2-2
CDR3: CASSQGAASNTGELFF

V: TRBV12-5
J: TRBJ2-5
CDR3: CASGLGLAGETQYF

V: TRBV5-4
J: TRBJ2-3
CDR3: CASSLSTATDTQYF

V: TRBV30
J: TRBJ1-1
CDR3: CAWQEGGDTEAFF

V: TRBV7-2
J: TRBJ2-7
CDR3: CASSLEAGAPYEQYF

V: TRBV24-1
J: TRBJ2-1
CDR3: CATSDRDRYNEQFF